The 22 T cell receptor beta chains below were found in one sample sequenced in a study of cytomegalovirus exposure and HLA in healthy donors. Both 60 Vbeta primers and 13 Jbeta primers went into the PCR. Libraries were prepared by immunoSEQ multiplex PCR; TCRdb keeps only in-frame clonotypes and omits some of them. This table has 140,000 or so clones, around three quarters appearing once. Source material: PBMCs. All receptors derive from a man in his forties in good health and CMV-seronegative.

In this sample, this clone turned up once. The chain recombines TRBV6-4 with TRBJ1-1, with D perhaps TRBD1 (6 bases). This CDR3 spans 14 amino acids. Germline V gene lookup returns CDR1 MRHNA and CDR2 SNTAGT. Trimming cost V 4 bases and J 6 bases, with 15 bases left between them. This CDR3 is CASSAHTGRAEAFF. DNA of the CDR3: TGTGCCAGCAGTGCCCATACAGGGAGGGCTGAAGCTTTCTTT.

This clone has just one count. This chain uses TRBV9 with TRBJ2-1, with 10 bases identical to TRBD2. The trim removed 0 bases at V and 7 bases at J, leaving 7 bases unmatched. This CDR3 contains 16 residues. Germline V gene lookup returns CDR1 SGDLS and CDR2 YYNGEE. CDR3 sequence: CASSVALAGTGNEQFF. The CDR3 coding sequence is TGTGCCAGCAGCGTAGCACTAGCGGGAACGGGGAATGAGCAGTTCTTC.

V and J are TRBV28 and TRBJ2-7, with 7 bases identical to TRBD1. After removal of 5 bases from V and 3 bases from J, the junction contained 7 bases not matched to a gene. Germline lookup yields CDR1 MDHEN and CDR2 SYDVKM. The CDR3 has 14 residues. CDR3 region: CASSNPGQYYEQYF. CDR3 nucleotide sequence: TGTGCCAGCAGTAATCCGGGACAGTACTACGAGCAGTACTTC.

The V gene is TRBV5-4, the J gene TRBJ1-1, with TRBD1 identical over 9 bases. J lost 1 base, V lost 0 bases, and 7 bases had no gene match. Germline V gene data show CDR1 as SGHNT and CDR2 as YYREEE (reference sequence). The CDR3 sequence is 17 residues long. CDR3: CASSLERTGVPNTEAFF. The CDR3 coding sequence is TGTGCCAGCAGCTTGGAGCGGACAGGGGTCCCGAACACTGAAGCTTTCTTT.

The J gene is TRBJ2-5, the V gene TRBV5-1; the match to TRBD1 covers 9 bases. Judging by the DNA end, TRBJ2-7 fits better; the J call may be wrong. The germline CDR1 and CDR2 sequences are SGHRS and YFSETQ. The CDR3 spans 14 residues. The CDR3 DNA follows: TGCGCCAGCAGCTCCGGGACAGGGCCCTACGAGCAGTACTTC. Encoded protein: CASSSGTGPYEQYF.

As to this clone: Sequence at one end of the junction differs from germline and may be a read error. The chain joins TRBV19 to TRBJ2-7; TRBD1 aligns across 8 bases. This CDR3 is built from 15 residues. Germline CDR1 is LNHDA and CDR2 is SQIVND (reference sequence). This CDR3 reads CASSPPDRASYKQYF. For the CDR3, the DNA is TGTGCCAGTAGTCCCCCGGACAGGGCCTCCTACAAGCAGTACTTC. The variable domain in full, completed from reference TRBV19 and TRBJ2-7, reads DGGITQSPKYLFRKEGQNVTLSCEQNLNHDAMYWYRQDPGQGLRLIYYSQIVNDFQKGDIAEGYSVSREKKESFPLTVTSAQKNPTAFYLCASSPPDRASYKQYFGPGTRLTVT.

V is TRBV27 and J is TRBJ2-1; TRBD2 matches at 12 bases. CDR1 MNHEY and CDR2 SMNVEV come from the germline V gene (reference sequence). The CDR3 runs to 17 residues. Unmatched junction bases numbered 14, after V lost 4 bases and J lost 10 bases. CDR3 sequence: CASSSSGPLAGGGEQFF. CDR3 bases: TGTGCCAGCAGTTCATCGGGCCCTCTAGCGGGAGGGGGAGAGCAGTTCTTC.

This chain uses TRBV11-2 with TRBJ2-7; TRBD2 agrees at 9 bases. Germline CDR1 and CDR2: SGHAT and FQNNGV. This CDR3 comprises 19 residues. The V and J ends lost 4 bases and 3 bases, in that order; junction bases with no gene match: 19. The CDR3 protein is CASSSITGLAPFPLYEQYF. The CDR3 DNA sequence: TGTGCCAGCAGCTCAATTACGGGACTAGCCCCTTTCCCACTCTACGAGCAGTACTTC.

The V gene is TRBV6-4, the J gene TRBJ2-4; D gene ambiguous. The germline CDR1 and CDR2 sequences are MRHNA and SNTAGT. The germline V and J ends were trimmed by 3 bases and 0 bases, with 12 bases remaining between them. The CDR3 consists of 16 residues. The CDR3 reads CASSDNYHLAKNIQYF. The DNA for the CDR3 is TGTGCCAGCAGTGATAACTACCACTTAGCCAAAAACATTCAGTACTTC.

The chain joins TRBV6-1 to TRBJ2-5; tentatively, D is TRBD2 (6 bases). CDR1 MNHNS and CDR2 SASEGT come from the germline V gene. V was cut by 5 bases and J by 5 bases, with 15 bases left in between. CDR3 length: 14 residues. As DNA, the CDR3 is TGTGCCAGCAGTCGGGACCGTGGGGGGGAGACCCAGTACTTC. It specifies CASSRDRGGETQYF.

V usage is TRBV5-1 and J usage is TRBJ2-7, with 11 bases aligning to TRBD2. CDR3 length equals 15 residues. The J segment lost 0 bases and the V segment lost 1 base, leaving 0 bases of the junction unmatched. Germline CDR1 is SGHRS and CDR2 is YFSETQ. CDR3 nucleotide sequence: TGCGCCAGCAGCTTGACTAGCGGGAGCTCCTACGAGCAGTACTTC. Translation: CASSLTSGSSYEQYF.

The V gene is TRBV5-1, the J gene TRBJ2-3, with D maybe TRBD1 (5 bases). V was trimmed by 0 bases and J by 2 bases, leaving 10 bases between them. Germline lookup yields CDR1 SGHRS and CDR2 YFSETQ. This CDR3 region has 15 residues. CDR3 coding DNA: TGCGCCAGCAGCTTGGGGTACAGGTTCACAGATACGCAGTATTTT. Protein sequence: CASSLGYRFTDTQYF.

The V and J genes are TRBV4-1 and TRBJ2-1; TRBD1 might be the D (6 bases). Between the trimmed V and J ends, which lost 1 base and 2 bases, there was a span of 15 bases. Germline V gene lookup returns CDR1 MGHRA and CDR2 YSYEKL. The CDR3 length is 17 residues. The CDR3 reads CASSQVRGTGTYNEQFF. The CDR3 DNA follows: TGCGCCAGCAGCCAAGTTAGGGGAACAGGGACCTACAATGAGCAGTTCTTC.

The chain recombines TRBV5-1 with TRBJ1-2; TRBD1 matches at 8 bases. After removal of 3 bases from V and 4 bases from J, the junction contained 5 bases not matched to a gene. The CDR3 covers 14 residues. Germline V gene sequence: CDR1 SGHRS, CDR2 YFSETQ. CDR3 bases: TGCGCCAGCAGCTCAGGACAGGGCCCCTATGGCTACACCTTC. Residues: CASSSGQGPYGYTF.

In its sample, this clone was seen once. This chain joins TRBV30 and TRBJ2-1; 7 bases line up with TRBD2. V shed 2 bases and J 11 bases; nucleotides not matched to a gene: 6. The CDR3 consists of 12 residues. Germline V gene lookup returns CDR1 GTSNPN and CDR2 SVGIG (reference sequence). The CDR3 nucleotides are TGTGCCTGGAGTTTTGCTAGCGGCCAGCAGTTCTTC. The encoded protein is CAWSFASGQQFF. The variable domain in full, with the rest retrieved from reference TRBV30 and TRBJ2-1, is SQTIHQWPATLVQPVGSPLSLECTVEGTSNPNLYWYRQAAGRGLQLLFYSVGIGQISSEVPQNLSASRPQDRQFILSSKKLLLSDSGFYLCAWSFASGQQFFGPGTRLTVL.

This chain links TRBV7-9 with TRBJ2-5, with TRBD2 as a possible D gene (6 bases). Germline V gives CDR1 SEHNR, CDR2 FQNEAQ (reference sequence). Trimming took 3 bases from V and 5 from J, leaving 19 bases between them. There are 16 residues in the CDR3. The CDR3 protein is CASSFTRRWGVETQYF. The CDR3 DNA sequence: TGTGCCAGCAGCTTTACTCGGCGTTGGGGGGTGGAGACCCAGTACTTC.

V gene TRBV27 combines with J gene TRBJ2-5, with TRBD2 identical over 11 bases. The J call may be wrong; the DNA end is better matched by TRBJ2-7. Germline V gene data show CDR1 as MNHEY and CDR2 as SMNVEV (reference sequence). The CDR3 has 15 amino acids. CDR3 coding DNA: TGTGCCAGCGCTCCGACTAGCGGGATAAGTTTCGAGCAGTACTTC. It yields the protein CASAPTSGISFEQYF.

The rearrangement joins TRBV5-1 to TRBJ2-1; 8 nucleotides align to TRBD2. The CDR3 is made up of 18 amino acids. Germline V gene lookup returns CDR1 SGHRS and CDR2 YFSETQ. V lost 0 bases, J lost 7 bases, and 15 bases stayed unmatched. The CDR3 nucleotides read TGCGCCAGCAGCTTGGGGGACGTCCGGGGGGGACGGGGGAATGAGCAGTTCTTC. Amino acids: CASSLGDVRGGRGNEQFF.

This clone was counted between two and nine times. The genes are TRBV4-3 and TRBJ2-3, with 11 bases that match TRBD2. With 3 bases clipped from V and 4 bases from J, the junction kept 9 bases outside the gene matches. Germline lookup yields CDR1 LGHNA and CDR2 YSLEER. This CDR3 is built from 17 residues. This chain's CDR3 is CASSQTPVAGGPDTQYF. As DNA, the CDR3 is TGCGCCAGCAGCCAGACTCCCGTAGCGGGGGGGCCAGATACGCAGTATTTT.

The chain combines TRBV28 with TRBJ1-5; D is undetermined. Trimming pared 8 bases from V and 1 base from J, leaving 15 bases between. The CDR3 consists of 15 residues. Germline V gene data show CDR1 as MDHEN and CDR2 as SYDVKM. The CDR3 DNA is TGTGCCAGCCACGGGGTCTATGGAAGCAATCAGCCCCAGCATTTT. Protein sequence: CASHGVYGSNQPQHF.

This clone has a handful of counts. The chain couples TRBV29-1 to TRBJ1-1; D gene ambiguous. Trimming took 6 bases from V and 8 from J, leaving 16 bases between them. The length of the CDR3 is 12 residues. Germline-derived CDR1 and CDR2 are SQVTM and ANQGSEA. CDR3 sequence (DNA): TGCAGCGTAGAACGGGGTGCACCCGAAGCTTTCTTT. Translating gives CSVERGAPEAFF.

This chain connects TRBV5-1 to TRBJ1-1; 8 nucleotides agree with TRBD1. This CDR3 has 15 amino acids. Trimming cost V 2 bases and J 3 bases; bases outside gene matches: 6. The V gene's germline CDR1 is SGHRS and CDR2 YFSETQ. The CDR3, as DNA: TGCGCCAGCAGCTTCACAGGGGGGGCGGACACTGAAGCTTTCTTT. Translated: CASSFTGGADTEAFF.